This T cell receptor beta chain was identified during a study of early T cells in non-severe SARS-CoV-2 infection. Unique molecular identifiers (one per individual cDNA molecule) were attached. One entry per CDR3 protein results from TCRdb running MiXCR on the 5' RACE reads. The sample carries more than 75,000 distinct CDR3 sequences, 13% to 15% recorded once. This clonotype occurred a few times. One end of the junction fails to match germline, which may point to a read error. The CDR3 covers 14 residues. Germline CDR1 reads MNHNY; CDR2 reads SVGAGI (reference sequence). V usage is TRBV6-6 and J usage is TRBJ1-1; TRBD1 might be the D (5 bases). This TCR came from an adult who was a healthcare worker with PCR-confirmed SARS-CoV-2 infection or an uninfected control (not recorded which). Specimen: whole blood. CDR3 sequence (DNA): TGTGCCAGCAAACTCCGGGACCAGAACACTGAAGTTTTCTTT. Its protein product is CASKLRDQNTEVFF.